Presented here are 13 T cell receptor beta chains from one specimen sequenced in a study of spatial heterogeneity in lung cancer (dated by TCRdb to between 2019 and 2020). Library creation used 5' RACE. Reads for this sample came from a NextSeq 500. Through fastp at Q25 and MiXCR, TCRdb rebuilt clones from the public reads, retaining in-frame beta chains. Each CDR3 protein appears once, grouped with its most common genes and DNA. This sample has 3,000 to 4,500 distinct CDR3 sequences in its table, and about 27% of those were observed once. The ten top clones hold about 15% of the sample. The antigens of these receptors remain unknown. In light of the paper, this sample's time point label describes: sample taken at primary tumor resection. The investigation overall reported the following: The tumor nonsynonymous mutation count correlated with the number of expanded alpha and beta TCRs within the tumor.

Sequenced here: lung tumor tissue, sampled at surgery. These receptors were taken from a male donor with early-stage non-small cell lung cancer.

This clonotype ranks as medium-sized (0.01 to 0.1%). This beta chain was picked up by a library intended for alpha chains and is off target, so its count carries little meaning. CDR3 sequence reads: CASSYAGTSGRGNEQFF. The CDR3 coding sequence is TGTGCCAGCAGTTACGCCGGGACTAGCGGGAGGGGCAATGAGCAGTTCTTC. The chain recombines TRBV6-2 or TRBV6-3 with TRBJ2-1; 16 bases match TRBD2. The CDR3 length is 17 residues. CDR1 MNHEY and CDR2 SVGEGT come from the germline V gene. J lost 6 bases, V lost 2 bases, and 4 bases had no gene match.

This clonotype is termed medium-sized. This beta chain appears as a stray read in a library generated for alpha chains; its size is not informative. Here the CDR3 DNA reads TGTGCCAGCAGCTCTCAGCAGTATGGCTACACCTTC. Amino acids: CASSSQQYGYTF. The rearrangement uses TRBV7-2 and TRBJ1-2, with D uncertain. Trimming shortened V by 4 bases and J by 5 bases, and 8 bases separated the two germline ends. The germline V gene has CDR1 SGHTA and CDR2 FQGNSA. This CDR3 is built from 12 residues.

This clonotype is categorized as medium-sized. In a library made to pick up alpha chains, this beta chain is a stray read with a size that means little. The gene calls are TRBV19 and TRBJ1-5, with unresolved D. The germline V and J ends were trimmed by 5 bases and 6 bases, with 2 bases remaining between them. The CDR3 runs to 10 residues. Germline assignment: CDR1 LNHDA and CDR2 SQIVND (reference sequence). In DNA form, the CDR3 reads TGTGCCAGTAGTCCTCAGCCCCAGCATTTT. Its translation: CASSPQPQHF.

Within the sample, this clonotype is medium-sized. A library made for alpha chains picked up this beta chain off target, so its size means little. V usage is TRBV5-8 and J usage is TRBJ2-1, with D unclear. V was clipped by 0 bases and J by 0 bases, with 19 bases between them. The length of the CDR3 is 19 residues. Germline V gene data show CDR1 as SGHTS and CDR2 as YDEGEE. The CDR3 sequence is CASSLGLGLSGLSYNEQFF. The CDR3 DNA reads as TGTGCCAGCAGCTTGGGGTTGGGCCTCTCCGGCCTCTCCTACAATGAGCAGTTCTTC.

Sample share makes this clonotype medium-sized. Because the library targeted alpha chains, this beta chain is an off-target read whose size means little. This chain joins TRBV6-1 and TRBJ2-1; D remains ambiguous. Germline V lookup: CDR1 MNHNS, CDR2 SASEGT. The CDR3 has 15 amino acids. Trimming stripped 1 base from V and 5 bases from J, with 12 bases between. The CDR3 DNA reads TGTGCCAGCAGTGAAGAGGCTTGGGTAAACAATGAGCAGTTCTTC. It specifies CASSEEAWVNNEQFF.

This clonotype has ten or more counts. This beta chain is a stray read from a library made for alpha chains; its abundance is not meaningful. The CDR3 is CSANTGGYSNEQFF. As DNA, the CDR3 is TGCAGTGCAAATACAGGGGGTTATTCGAATGAGCAGTTCTTC. The V gene is TRBV20-1, the J gene TRBJ2-1; TRBD1 aligns across 8 bases. V lost 6 bases and J lost 7; bases outside the gene matches: 11. The CDR3 is 14 residues long. Germline assignment: CDR1 DFQATT and CDR2 SNEGSKA (reference sequence).

By proportion, this clonotype is medium-sized. This beta chain came through as a stray read in a library set up for alpha chains, and its size says little. The gene calls are TRBV20-1 and TRBJ1-6; D remains ambiguous. The germline V gene encodes CDR1 DFQATT and CDR2 SNEGSKA (reference sequence). The CDR3 is made up of 12 amino acids. Trimming pared 3 bases from V and 10 bases from J, leaving 10 bases between. CDR3 loop: CSARDLVSPLHF. CDR3 in DNA: TGCAGTGCTAGGGACTTGGTATCACCCCTCCACTTT.

With regard to this clonotype: The size of this beta chain means little, since it is a stray read in a library made for alpha chains. The rearrangement links TRBV5-1 to TRBJ1-1; TRBD1 agrees at 8 bases. The V and J ends lost 1 base and 11 bases, in that order; junction bases with no gene match: 16. The germline V gene encodes CDR1 SGHRS and CDR2 YFSETQ. The CDR3 spans 16 residues. The CDR3 region has the DNA TGCGCCAGCAGCTTGCAACCTGCAGGGGGCTCCTCTCGGGCTTTCTTT. It yields the protein CASSLQPAGGSSRAFF.

By its share, this clonotype is medium-sized. At one boundary the junction diverges from the germline segment, which might be a read error. Found in a library prepared for alpha chains, this beta chain is an off-target read, and its abundance has little meaning. The chain couples TRBV5-5 to TRBJ2-7; D gene uncertain. Germline assignment: CDR1 SGHKS and CDR2 YYEKEE (reference sequence). This CDR3 region has 15 residues. CDR3 DNA: TGTGCCAGCAGCTTGGTAGTGCACGGGTCGTACGAGCAGTATTTC. It translates to CASSLVVHGSYEQYF.

Points on this clonotype: The library was built for alpha chains, so this beta chain is an off-target read and its size means little. This chain joins TRBV7-3 and TRBJ2-2; D is undetermined. The CDR3 extends over 14 amino acids. The germline V gene encodes CDR1 SGHTA and CDR2 FQGTGA. Between the trimmed V and J ends, which lost 0 bases and 4 bases, there was a span of 6 bases. CDR3 nucleotides: TGTGCCAGCAGCTTAACGAAGGGCACCGGGGAGCTGTTTTTT. The encoded protein is CASSLTKGTGELFF.

Remarks on this clonotype: The library was built for alpha chains, so this beta chain is an off-target read and its size means little. The chain uses TRBV4-1 and TRBJ2-1, with 7 bases fitting TRBD2. CDR1 and CDR2 from the germline V gene are MGHRA and YSYEKL. V trimming: 1 base; J trimming: 4 bases; junction bases outside the gene matches: 4. The CDR3 contains 15 residues. This chain's CDR3 is CASSQVWEGYNEQFF. In DNA, the CDR3 is TGCGCCAGCAGCCAAGTGTGGGAGGGGTACAATGAGCAGTTCTTC.

This clonotype was seen repeatedly, ten times or more. Because the library targeted alpha chains, this beta chain is an off-target read whose size means little. The chain is built from TRBV10-3 and TRBJ2-3; D tentatively fits TRBD1 or TRBD2 (6 bases each). In germline, CDR1 is ENHRY, CDR2 SYGVKD. The CDR3 runs 14 residues. V was pared by 7 bases and J by 0 bases, with 11 bases between. CDR3 region: CAITGDSSTDTQYF. In DNA, the CDR3 is TGTGCCATCACAGGGGACTCTAGCACAGATACGCAGTATTTT.

This clonotype is medium-sized in the sample. This beta chain is off target for a library built for alpha chains, so its abundance means little. This sequence joins TRBV20-1 and TRBJ2-1, with 10 bases that match TRBD2. The V gene end was trimmed by 3 bases and the J gene end by 2 bases; junction bases not matched to a gene: 4. This CDR3 region has 15 residues. The germline V gene has CDR1 DFQATT and CDR2 SNEGSKA (reference sequence). The CDR3 region is CSASPLAGAYNEQFF. The CDR3 region has the DNA TGCAGTGCTAGTCCCCTAGCGGGGGCCTACAATGAGCAGTTCTTC.